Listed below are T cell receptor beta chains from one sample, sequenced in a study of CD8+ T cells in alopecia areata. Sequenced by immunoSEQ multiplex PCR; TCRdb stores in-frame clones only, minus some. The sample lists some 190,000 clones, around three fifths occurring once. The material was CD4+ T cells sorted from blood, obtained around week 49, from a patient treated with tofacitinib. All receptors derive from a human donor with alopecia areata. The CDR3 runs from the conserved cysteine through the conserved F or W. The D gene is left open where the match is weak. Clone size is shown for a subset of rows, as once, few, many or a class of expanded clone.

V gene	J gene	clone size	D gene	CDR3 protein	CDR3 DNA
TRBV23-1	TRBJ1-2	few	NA	CASSPPHGYTF	TGCGCCAGCAGTCCCCCCCATGGCTACACCTTC
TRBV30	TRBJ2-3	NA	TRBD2	CASPVASGGADTQYF	TGTGCCTCGCCCGTGGCTAGCGGGGGGGCAGATACGCAGTATTTT
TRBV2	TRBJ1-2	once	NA	CASSVDVANYGYTF	TGTGCCAGCAGTGTAGACGTCGCTAACTATGGCTACACCTTC
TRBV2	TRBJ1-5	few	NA	CATTKSGNQPQHF	TGTGCCACTACCAAGTCTGGAAATCAGCCCCAGCATTTT
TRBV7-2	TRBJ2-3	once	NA	CASSLGGPTDTQYF	TGTGCCAGCAGCTTAGGCGGCCCCACAGATACGCAGTATTTT
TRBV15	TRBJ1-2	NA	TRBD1	CATSAQGASNGYTF	TGTGCCACCAGCGCTCAGGGGGCGTCTAATGGCTACACCTTC
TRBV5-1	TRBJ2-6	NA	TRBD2	CASSLPGLAGDTGANVLTF	TGCGCCAGCAGCTTGCCGGGACTAGCGGGGGATACTGGGGCCAACGTCCTGACTTTC
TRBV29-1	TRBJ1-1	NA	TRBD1	CSGLRDRVTEAFF	TGCAGCGGGTTGCGGGACAGGGTCACTGAAGCTTTCTTT
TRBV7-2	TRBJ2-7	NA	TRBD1	CASSPSRDRVINEQYF	TGTGCCAGCAGCCCTAGCCGGGACAGGGTCATCAACGAGCAGTACTTC
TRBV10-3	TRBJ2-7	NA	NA	CAISDRVGFPSYEQYF	TGTGCCATCAGTGATAGGGTCGGCTTCCCTTCCTACGAGCAGTACTTC
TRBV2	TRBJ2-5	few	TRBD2	CASSEVVSGGAGETQYF	TGTGCCAGCAGTGAAGTCGTTAGCGGGGGGGCAGGGGAGACCCAGTACTTC
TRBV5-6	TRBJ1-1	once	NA	CASSQGSIMNTEAFF	TGTGCCAGCAGCCAGGGGTCGATTATGAACACTGAAGCTTTCTTT
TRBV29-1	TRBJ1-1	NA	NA	CSAMDRANTEAFF	TGCAGCGCTATGGACAGAGCGAACACTGAAGCTTTCTTT
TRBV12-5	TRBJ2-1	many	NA	CASGLVPAGDYNEQFF	TGTGCTAGTGGTTTGGTACCGGCAGGGGATTACAATGAGCAGTTCTTC
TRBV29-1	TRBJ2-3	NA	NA	CSASKTDIRTDTQYF	TGCAGCGCCTCAAAGACCGATATACGCACAGATACGCAGTATTTT
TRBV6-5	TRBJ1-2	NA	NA	CASSPLNNYGYTF	TGTGCCAGCAGTCCCCTTAATAACTATGGCTACACCTTC
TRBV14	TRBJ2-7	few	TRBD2	CASSQEGTTLDEQYF	TGTGCCAGCAGCCAAGAGGGGACTACCCTGGACGAGCAGTACTTC
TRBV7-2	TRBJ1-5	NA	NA	CASSLVVQVRSPQHF	TGTGCCAGCAGCTTAGTAGTTCAGGTTAGGTCGCCCCAGCATTTT
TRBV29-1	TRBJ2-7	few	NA	CSVVILAGVGEQYF	TGCAGCGTTGTTATTCTGGCAGGGGTTGGTGAGCAGTACTTC
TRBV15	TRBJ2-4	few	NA	CATSREGSENIQYF	TGTGCCACCAGCAGAGAAGGAAGCGAGAACATTCAGTACTTC
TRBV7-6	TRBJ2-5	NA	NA	CASSRRGRETQYF	TGTGCCAGCAGCCGCAGGGGGAGGGAGACCCAGTACTTC
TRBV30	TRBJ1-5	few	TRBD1	CAWSPGAGGGFQHF	TGTGCCTGGAGTCCCGGCGCAGGGGGTGGATTCCAACATTTT